Presented here are 13 T cell receptor beta chains from one specimen sequenced in a study of early T cells in non-severe SARS-CoV-2 infection. TCRdb fed the 5' RACE reads into MiXCR, producing one record per CDR3 protein. In the table there are tens of thousands of distinct CDR3 sequences, 9.5% to 15% of which are singletons. The sample was whole blood. These TCRs come from an adult who was a healthcare worker with PCR-confirmed SARS-CoV-2 infection or an uninfected control (not recorded which).

The sample holds a few counts of this clonotype. In nucleotides, the CDR3 is TGTGCCAGCAGCAAAGGCAGGGGATCTGGAAACACCATATATTTT. Translation gives CASSKGRGSGNTIYF. The gene calls are TRBV21-1 and TRBJ1-3; TRBD1 is the table's D call and was not checked against the DNA. TRBV21-1 is given as a pseudogene. The CDR3 covers 15 residues.

This clonotype was found many times. The V call is TRBV20-1, the J call TRBJ1-4; no reliable D call. V lost 3 bases and J 4 bases, leaving 9 bases between the germline ends. Germline V lookup: CDR1 DFQATT, CDR2 SNEGSKA (reference sequence). The CDR3 is made up of 13 amino acids. The CDR3 sequence is CSARSAYNEKLFF. The CDR3 nucleotides are TGCAGTGCTAGGTCAGCCTATAATGAAAAACTGTTTTTT.

The chain recombines TRBV5-1 with TRBJ2-7; 8 nucleotides line up with TRBD2. This CDR3 spans 13 amino acids. The V and J ends lost 5 bases and 7 bases, in that order; junction bases with no gene match: 8. Germline values: CDR1 SGHRS, CDR2 YFSETQ. The CDR3 DNA is TGCGCCAGCAGGCGGGCCACGGGAGGGGAGCAGTACTTC. It is translated as CASRRATGGEQYF.

The chain carries TRBV14 and TRBJ1-4; 8 bases agree with TRBD1. After removal of 4 bases from V and 10 bases from J, the junction contained 5 bases not matched to a gene. The CDR3 consists of 13 residues. Germline-derived CDR1 and CDR2 are SGHDN and FVKESK. CDR3 DNA sequence: TGTGCCAGCAGCCGGGTCGGACAGGGAAAACTGTTTTTT. This codes for CASSRVGQGKLFF.

This clonotype was recorded many times. The chain combines TRBV5-1 with TRBJ1-1, with TRBD1 as a possible D gene (6 bases). CDR1 and CDR2 (germline): SGHRS, YFSETQ. The V end was cut by 4 bases, the J end by 0 bases, with 10 bases between. There are 14 residues in the CDR3. The CDR3 DNA follows: TGCGCCAGCAGCCCCGGGACACTGAACACTGAAGCTTTCTTT. It codes for CASSPGTLNTEAFF.

This clonotype was seen many times. This chain uses TRBV3-1 with TRBJ2-1; 11 nucleotides match TRBD1. Germline V CDR1 and CDR2: LGHDT, YNNKEL (reference sequence). Losses at the gene ends were 5 bases for V and 9 bases for J; bases not matched to a gene: 9. The CDR3 has 15 residues. The CDR3 protein is CASSTGTGGSGEQFF. DNA for the CDR3: TGTGCCAGCAGCACCGGGACAGGGGGTTCTGGTGAGCAGTTCTTC.

The CDR3 loop is CASRPGVEQFF. CDR3 sequence (DNA): TGTGCCAGCAGACCCGGTGTTGAGCAGTTCTTC. This rearrangement joins TRBV6-2 or TRBV6-3 to TRBJ2-1; no definite D call. This CDR3 comprises 11 residues. Trimming took 6 bases from V and 9 from J, leaving 9 bases between them. The germline CDR1 and CDR2 sequences are MNHEY and SVGEGT.

The J gene is TRBJ2-7, the V gene TRBV6-1, with 8 bases matching TRBD1. This CDR3 comprises 13 residues. CDR1 is MNHNS, CDR2 SASEGT, per germline. V was pared by 6 bases and J by 2 bases, with 3 bases of the junction left unmatched. The CDR3 region has the DNA TGTGCCAGCAGGGGGACAGGAGCCTACGAGCAGTACTTC. Its translation is CASRGTGAYEQYF.

The rearrangement uses TRBV29-1 and TRBJ2-1; D call uncertain. Trimming took 1 base from V and 4 from J, leaving 5 bases between them. Per germline, CDR1 SQVTM and CDR2 ANQGSEA. This CDR3 has 12 residues. The CDR3 reads CSVEGRYNEQFF. CDR3 in DNA: TGCAGCGTTGAAGGGAGATACAATGAGCAGTTCTTC.

This rearrangement joins TRBV5-1 to TRBJ2-2, with 7 bases identical to TRBD1. The trim removed 3 bases at V and 3 bases at J, leaving 2 bases unmatched. This CDR3 is 14 amino acids long. CDR1 is SGHRS, CDR2 YFSETQ, per germline. The CDR3 is CASSSGQHTGELFF. DNA of the CDR3: TGCGCCAGCAGCTCGGGACAGCACACCGGGGAGCTGTTTTTT.

The V and J genes are TRBV9 and TRBJ2-5; D is ambiguous. This CDR3 has 15 residues. V lost 0 bases and J 5 bases, leaving 14 bases between the germline ends. CDR1 SGDLS and CDR2 YYNGEE come from the germline V gene. This CDR3 reads CASSVAGSLGETQYF. In nucleotides, the CDR3 is TGTGCCAGCAGCGTAGCCGGAAGCTTGGGTGAGACCCAGTACTTC.

As concerns this clonotype: One junction end disagrees with the germline gene, perhaps due to a read error. The chain joins TRBV23-1 to TRBJ2-5, with D possibly being TRBD1 or TRBD2 (5 bases each). TRBV23-1 is an ORF, with its function uncertain. The CDR3 sequence is 15 residues long. The CDR3 spells CASSQSTGPGETQCF. The CDR3 bases are TGCGCCAGCAGTCAATCAACGGGGCCCGGGGAGACCCAGTGCTTC.

This clonotype has only a few counts. The rearrangement uses TRBV5-1 and TRBJ1-1, with TRBD1 as a possible D gene (5 bases). Germline V CDR1 and CDR2: SGHRS, YFSETQ. Trimming removed 0 bases at V and 6 bases at J, with 9 bases between. CDR3 length: 13 amino acids. The CDR3 protein is CASSLVGRSEAFF. CDR3 nucleotide sequence: TGCGCCAGCAGCTTGGTGGGGCGCTCTGAAGCTTTCTTT.